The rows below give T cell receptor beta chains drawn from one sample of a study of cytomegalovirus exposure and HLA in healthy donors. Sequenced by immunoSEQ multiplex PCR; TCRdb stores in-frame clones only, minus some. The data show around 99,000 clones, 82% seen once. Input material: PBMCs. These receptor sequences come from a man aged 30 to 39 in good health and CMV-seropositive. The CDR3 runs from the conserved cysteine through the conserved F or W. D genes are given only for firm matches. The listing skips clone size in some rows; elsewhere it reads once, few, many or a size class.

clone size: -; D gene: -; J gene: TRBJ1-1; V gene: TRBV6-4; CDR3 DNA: TGTGCCAGCAGTGCTACAGGTGATTCCGGTGAAGCTTTCTTT; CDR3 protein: CASSATGDSGEAFF
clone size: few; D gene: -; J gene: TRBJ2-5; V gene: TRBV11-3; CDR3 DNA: TGTGCCAGCAGCTGGGCCGGCCGGGAGACCCAGTACTTC; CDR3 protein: CASSWAGRETQYF
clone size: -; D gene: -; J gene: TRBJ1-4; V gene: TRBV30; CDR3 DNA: TGTGCCTGGAATCTACAGGTTGGGGCTAATGAAAAACTGTTTTTT; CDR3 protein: CAWNLQVGANEKLFF
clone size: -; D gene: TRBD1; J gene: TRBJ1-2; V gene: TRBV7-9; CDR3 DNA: TGTGCCAGCAGCCAGGGACAGGGGCCTATTGGCTACACCTTC; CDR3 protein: CASSQGQGPIGYTF
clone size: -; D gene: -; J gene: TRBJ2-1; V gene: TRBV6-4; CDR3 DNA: TGTGCCAGCAGTGCCTCCCGAAACAGGGACTACAATGAGCAGTTCTTC; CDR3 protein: CASSASRNRDYNEQFF
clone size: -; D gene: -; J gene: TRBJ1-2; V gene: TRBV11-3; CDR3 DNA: TGTGCCAGCAGCTTAGGGGCTTATGGCTACACCTTC; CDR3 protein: CASSLGAYGYTF
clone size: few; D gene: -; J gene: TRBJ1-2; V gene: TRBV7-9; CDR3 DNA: TGTGCCAGCAGTCCGGACAGATATGGCTACACCTTC; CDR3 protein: CASSPDRYGYTF
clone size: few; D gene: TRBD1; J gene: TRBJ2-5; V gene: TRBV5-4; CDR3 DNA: TGTGCCAGCAAATGGGGCGGGACAGGGAAAGAGACCCAGTACTTC; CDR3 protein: CASKWGGTGKETQYF
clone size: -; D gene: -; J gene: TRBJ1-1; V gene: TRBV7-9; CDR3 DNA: TGTGCCAGCAGCGCCCTCGGGGTTGAGGGACTTAGTGCTTTCTTT; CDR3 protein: CASSALGVEGLSAFF
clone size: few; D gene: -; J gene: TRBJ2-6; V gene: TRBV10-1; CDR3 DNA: TGCGCCAGCAGCCCCCGGTCTGGGGCCAACGTCCTGACTTTC; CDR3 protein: CASSPRSGANVLTF
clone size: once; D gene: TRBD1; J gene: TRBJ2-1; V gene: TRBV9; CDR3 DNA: TGTGCCAGCAGCTCGTGGACAGGGGGTATCTCTTACTCCTACAATGAGCAGTTCTTC; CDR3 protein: CASSSWTGGISYSYNEQFF
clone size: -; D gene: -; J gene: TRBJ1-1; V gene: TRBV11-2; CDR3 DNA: TGTGCCAGCAGCCCCTTGACAGGTCCTGAAGCTTTCTTT; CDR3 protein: CASSPLTGPEAFF
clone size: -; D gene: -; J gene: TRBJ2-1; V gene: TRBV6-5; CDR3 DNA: TGTGCCAGCAGTTCCTTACGGACTCTGCGCAATGAGCAGTTCTTC; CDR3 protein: CASSSLRTLRNEQFF
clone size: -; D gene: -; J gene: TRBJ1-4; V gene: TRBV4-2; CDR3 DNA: TGTGCCAGCAGCCAAGATTACACGGGAGGGGAAAAACTGTTTTTT; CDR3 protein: CASSQDYTGGEKLFF
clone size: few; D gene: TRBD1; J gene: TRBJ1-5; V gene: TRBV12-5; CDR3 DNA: TGTGCTAGTGGTTCCGGACAGGGGGGGAATCAGCCCCAGCATTTT; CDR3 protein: CASGSGQGGNQPQHF
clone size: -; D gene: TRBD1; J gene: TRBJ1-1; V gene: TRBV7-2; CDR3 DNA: TGTGCCAGCAGCCTACTACAGGGGGCAGGACTGGCTAGAGAAGCTTTCTTT; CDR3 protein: CASSLLQGAGLAREAFF
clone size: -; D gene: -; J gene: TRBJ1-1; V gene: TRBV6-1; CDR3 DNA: TGTGCCAGCAGTGCGCCCGGGGTCACTGAAGCTTTCTTT; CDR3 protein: CASSAPGVTEAFF
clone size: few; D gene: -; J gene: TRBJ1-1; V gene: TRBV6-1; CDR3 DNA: TGTGCCAGCAGTGAACGGAGCGGCGGGGGGCTGACTGAAGCTTTCTTT; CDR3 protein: CASSERSGGGLTEAFF
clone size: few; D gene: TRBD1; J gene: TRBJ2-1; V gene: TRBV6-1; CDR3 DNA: TGTGCCAGCAGTCCCGGGACAGGGGGCTACAATGAGCAGTTCTTC; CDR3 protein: CASSPGTGGYNEQFF
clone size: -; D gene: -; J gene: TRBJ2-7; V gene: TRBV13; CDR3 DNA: TGTGCCAGCAGCTTCAATGGGCAGGGTTACGAGCAGTACTTC; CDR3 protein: CASSFNGQGYEQYF
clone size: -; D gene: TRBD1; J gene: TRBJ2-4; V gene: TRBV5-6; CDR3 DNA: TGTGCCAGCAGCTTGGGAGGACAGGGGGCCAAAAACATTCAGTACTTC; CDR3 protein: CASSLGGQGAKNIQYF
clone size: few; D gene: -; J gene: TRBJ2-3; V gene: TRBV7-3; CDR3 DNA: TGTGCCAGCAGCTACCTTAGCGGAGGCCCTGGCACAGATACGCAGTATTTT; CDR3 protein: CASSYLSGGPGTDTQYF
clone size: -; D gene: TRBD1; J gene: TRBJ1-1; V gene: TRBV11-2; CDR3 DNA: TGTGCCAGCAGCTTAGAAGGGGGCAGGAACACTGAAGCTTTCTTT; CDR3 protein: CASSLEGGRNTEAFF